This T cell receptor (beta chain) derives from a study of blood T cells in healthy people across ages. Study-wide results and caveats: TCR beta diversity, measured per million T cells, fell in a roughly linear way with age.

Primers used in a second PCR of about 6 to 11 cycles were a sample-barcoded 5' primer and a J-beta primer mix. A tag from a template-switch adaptor with 12 random nucleotides marked each cDNA molecule. TCRdb processed the 5' RACE reads anew with MiXCR; each CDR3 protein has one entry. The sample carries 550,000 to 650,000 distinct CDR3 sequences, 25% to 35% recorded once. The V gene's germline CDR1 is LGHNA and CDR2 YNFKEQ. Trimming took off 4 bases at V and 5 bases at J, with 12 bases between the two ends. This CDR3 has 14 residues. Peripheral blood, about 9.3 milliliters per donor, was collected. This clonotype was seen a handful of times. The antigen is unknown. These data also formed part of another study, on T cells of mothers and their children. That source reports: The study obtained over 8.5 million TCR beta CDR3 reads per mother and a few million per child.

This clonotype originated in a boy aged 2 to 9 in good health. This chain connects TRBV4-2 to TRBJ2-1; a possible D gene is TRBD2 (6 bases). The specimen was blood. The CDR3 is CASSRHPGDNEQFF. The CDR3 DNA is TGTGCCAGCAGCCGTCATCCGGGGGACAATGAGCAGTTCTTC.